The clone carrying this T cell receptor (beta chain) was counted once. The libraries were made with immunoSEQ v3. Repertoires were generated with immunoSEQ multiplex PCR, while TCRdb's copy carries only in-frame clones and drops some. The repertoire consists of tens of thousands of clones, with around 90% occurring once and the leading ten covering 2.5% to 3%. This entry comes from a study of TIL therapy for anti-PD-1-resistant metastatic lung cancer. J was trimmed by 8 bases and V by 5 bases; bases with no gene match: 6. This CDR3 has 14 residues. CDR1 and CDR2 from the germline V gene are LNHDA and SQIVND (reference sequence). The time point is: pre-treatment sample, taken before nivolumab and TIL therapy.

The source of this sequence is a person aged 25 to 80 with non-small cell lung cancer. The chain carries TRBV19 and TRBJ1-6, with 7 nucleotides matching TRBD1. The specimen was blood, collected at baseline. CDR3 DNA: TGTGCCAGTAGTTCCGGGACAGTCCATTCACCCCTCCACTTT. It is translated as CASSSGTVHSPLHF.